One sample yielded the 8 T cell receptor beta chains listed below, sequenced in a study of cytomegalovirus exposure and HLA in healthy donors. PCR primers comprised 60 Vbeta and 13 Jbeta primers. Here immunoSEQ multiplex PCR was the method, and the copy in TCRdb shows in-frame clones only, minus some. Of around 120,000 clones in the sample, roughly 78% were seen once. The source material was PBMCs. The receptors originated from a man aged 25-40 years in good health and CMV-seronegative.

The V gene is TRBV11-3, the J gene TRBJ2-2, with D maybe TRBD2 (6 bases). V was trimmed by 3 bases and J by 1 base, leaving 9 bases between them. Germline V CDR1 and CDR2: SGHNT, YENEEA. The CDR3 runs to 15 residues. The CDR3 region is CASSLLGGNTGELFF. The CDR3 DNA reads TGTGCCAGCAGCTTGTTGGGAGGGAACACCGGGGAGCTGTTTTTT.

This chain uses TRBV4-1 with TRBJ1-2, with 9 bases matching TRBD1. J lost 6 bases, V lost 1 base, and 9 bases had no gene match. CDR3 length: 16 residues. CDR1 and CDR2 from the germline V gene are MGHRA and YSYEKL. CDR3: CASSQGNYRGRNGYTF. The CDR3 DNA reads TGCGCCAGCAGCCAAGGGAACTACAGGGGGCGAAATGGCTACACCTTC.

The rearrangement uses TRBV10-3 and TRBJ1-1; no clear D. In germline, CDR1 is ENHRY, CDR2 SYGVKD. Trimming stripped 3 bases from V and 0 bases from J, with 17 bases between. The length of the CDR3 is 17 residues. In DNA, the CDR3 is TGTGCCATCAGTGATGGTGGGTTTGGAGTAATGAACACTGAAGCTTTCTTT. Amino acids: CAISDGGFGVMNTEAFF.

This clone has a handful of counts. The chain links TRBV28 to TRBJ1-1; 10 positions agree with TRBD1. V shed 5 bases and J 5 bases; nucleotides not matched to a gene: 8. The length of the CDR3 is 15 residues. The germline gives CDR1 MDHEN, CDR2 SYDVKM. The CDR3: CASSPTTGGKTEAFF. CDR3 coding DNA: TGTGCCAGCAGTCCAACGACAGGGGGCAAGACTGAAGCTTTCTTT.

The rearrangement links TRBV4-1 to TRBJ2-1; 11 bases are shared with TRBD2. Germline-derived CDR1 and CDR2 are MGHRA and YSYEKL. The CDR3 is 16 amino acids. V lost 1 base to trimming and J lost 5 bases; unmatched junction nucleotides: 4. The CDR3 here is CASSQVGLAGNNEQFF. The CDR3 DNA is TGCGCCAGCAGCCAAGTTGGACTAGCGGGTAACAATGAGCAGTTCTTC.

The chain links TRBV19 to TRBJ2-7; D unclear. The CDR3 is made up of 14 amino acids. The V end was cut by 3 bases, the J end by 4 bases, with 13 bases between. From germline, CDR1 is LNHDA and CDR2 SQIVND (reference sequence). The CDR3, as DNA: TGTGCCAGTAGTATGTCGGCTCAGGATTACGAGCAGTACTTC. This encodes CASSMSAQDYEQYF.

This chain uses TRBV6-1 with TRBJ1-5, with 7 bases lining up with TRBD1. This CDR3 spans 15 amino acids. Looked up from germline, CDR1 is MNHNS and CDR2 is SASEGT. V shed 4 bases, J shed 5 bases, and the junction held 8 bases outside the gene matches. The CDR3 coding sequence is TGTGCCAGCAGTGCGGGACAGATGACATATCAGCCCCAGCATTTT. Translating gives CASSAGQMTYQPQHF.

The CDR3 coding sequence is TGTGCCAGCAGCTCCCGACTAGCGGGAGGGGCCACTGAGCAGTTCTTC. It translates to CASSSRLAGGATEQFF. This chain links TRBV11-3 with TRBJ2-1, with 14 bases fitting TRBD2. The ends lost 4 bases at V and 9 bases at J; junction bases unmatched: 8. CDR1 and CDR2 (germline): SGHNT, YENEEA. The CDR3 has 16 amino acids.